This TCR beta chain was documented in a study of vaccination and CD4 T cells after COVID-19 (dated by TCRdb to the early 2020s). For the study in its entirety: Every convalescent patient had a positive nasal swab PCR test for SARS-CoV-2, with mild disease in several patients and severe disease in one. Post-vaccine blood samples were obtained a median of approximately 74 days after the second vaccine dose, with a range of roughly 13 to 250 days. The cultures were stimulated with overlapping spike peptide pools from SARS-CoV-2 and from the common cold coronaviruses HCoV-NL63, HCoV-OC43 and HCoV-229E. Post-COVID blood samples were collected from convalescent patients a median of roughly 100 days after diagnosis, with a range of roughly 30 to 161 days. In 10 COVID-19 convalescent patients and a few infection-naive healthy vaccine recipients, the spike-specific CD4+ TCR repertoire before mRNA vaccination was compared with the repertoire after mRNA vaccination. Control cultures received a CEFX viral epitope pool as the positive control, an HIV-1 Nef peptide pool as the negative control, or no peptide. Participants received two doses of either the Pfizer-BioNTech BNT162b2 vaccine (n=8) or the Moderna mRNA-1273 vaccine (n=2). Six males and four females were included in the convalescent cohort, with two Hispanic individuals, seven Caucasians, two Asians and one multiracial person represented.

From cysteine to phenylalanine, the CDR3 is 13 amino acids long. Only the CDR3 DNA is retained, 39 bases long and in frame from the first base. The junction shows trimming of 6 bases on V and 8 bases on J, plus 14 bases between the germline ends. The germline V gene specifies MDHEN as CDR1 and SYDVKM as CDR2. Sample treatment or condition, as interpreted from the label and publication: approximately 9-day PBMC culture with coronavirus spike peptide pools or control peptides (ViraFEST assay). The study used the ViraFEST assay, which expanded antigen-specific T cells with peptide pools and then identified expanded clonotypes by TCR sequencing. The positive SARS-CoV-2 PCR tests of the convalescent patients were dated from March to December 2020, before the Alpha, Beta and Delta variants emerged in the United States. PBMCs were cultured at a few million per well in IMDM supplemented with approximately 5.3% human AB serum and around 10 IU/ml IL-2, with approximately 10 ug/ml peptide pools added. On days 3 and 7, half of the culture medium was replaced with fresh IL-2-containing medium. CD4+ T cells were isolated after roughly 9 days of culture through negative selection using the EasySep CD4+ T cell isolation kit. PBMCs were separated from whole blood using Ficoll-Paque Plus gradient centrifugation and then either used fresh or cryopreserved at -140C. Each culture condition was generally run in triplicate wells.

The library was built by means of PCR. DNA from cultured CD4+ T cells was subjected to TCR sequencing with the Oncomine TCR Beta short-read assay at the Johns Hopkins FTIC core. The QIAamp micro DNA kit was used to extract genomic DNA from the cultured CD4+ T cells. The Oncomine TCR Beta libraries from cultured CD4+ T cells were pooled using unique dual indexes and then sequenced on an Illumina iSeq 100. The study's processing was this. Non-productive sequences were filtered out, and CDR3s that did not start with C, did not end with F or W, or were shorter than 7 amino acids were discarded. Antigen-specific clonotypes were identified using the MANAFEST web application through comparison of peptide-stimulated wells with reference and other culture wells. An FDR below 0.05, an odds ratio above 5, and a productive frequency above 0.1% in at least two of three replicate wells were required for clones to be considered positive. A clonotype was classed as cross-reactive if the clonotype showed significant expansion both in SARS-CoV-2 spike wells and in at least one common cold coronavirus spike condition. Levenshtein distances (stringdist) and unrooted phylogenetic trees (ape) in R version 3.6.1 were used to assess CDR3 homology. TCRdb cleaned the public reads at Q25 with fastp, built clones with MiXCR and kept in-frame beta chains. Each CDR3 protein appears once, grouped with its most common genes and DNA. TCRdb's processing, not the study's, gives the V and J calls here. Here the sample has about 11,000 distinct CDR3 sequences; approximately 70% occur a single time. The top ten clones comprise 12% of the sample.

General conclusions and limits of the study: Only a relatively small number of convalescent patients were included in the study, and early timepoints following natural infection were not analyzed. Among the post-vaccine SARS-CoV-2-reactive clones in convalescent patients, a median around 86% showed up only after vaccination, which suggests vaccine-specific priming. Of the vaccine-specific clones in convalescent patients, 304 of 307, or nearly all, reacted only to SARS-CoV-2 spike and did not cross-react with common cold coronaviruses. An increase in the median number of SARS-CoV-2-reactive clonotypes from around 20 after infection to 38 after vaccination was observed, but the change was not found to be significant.

In regard to this clonotype: The target of this receptor is not known. There are no base qualities to consult, and no much larger clone falls within one base.

Material for sequencing was CD4+ T cells from blood, cultured in vitro. This sequence uses TRBV28 and TRBJ2-1; a tentative D call is TRBD1 (6 bases match). The TCR originated in a human donor who had recovered from COVID-19. The CDR3: CASRLQGRDEQFF. The DNA reads as follows: TGTGCCAGCAGACTACAGGGTCGGGATGAGCAGTTCTTC.